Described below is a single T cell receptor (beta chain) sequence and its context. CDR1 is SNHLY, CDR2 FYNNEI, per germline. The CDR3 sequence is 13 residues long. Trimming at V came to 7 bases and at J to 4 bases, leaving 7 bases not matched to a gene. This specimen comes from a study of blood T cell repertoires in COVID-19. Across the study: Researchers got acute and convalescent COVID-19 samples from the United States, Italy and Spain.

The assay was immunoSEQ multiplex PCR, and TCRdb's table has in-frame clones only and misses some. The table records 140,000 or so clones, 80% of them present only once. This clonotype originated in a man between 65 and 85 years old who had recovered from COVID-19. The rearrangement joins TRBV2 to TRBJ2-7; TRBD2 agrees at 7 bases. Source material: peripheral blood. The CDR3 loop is CASNPGGQYEQYF. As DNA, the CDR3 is TGTGCCAGCAATCCGGGAGGTCAGTACGAGCAGTACTTC.